These 25 T cell receptor beta chains were all obtained from the same sample, sequenced in a study of blood T cell repertoires in COVID-19. Measured with immunoSEQ multiplex PCR; TCRdb has only the in-frame clones, and not every one. The table has approximately 260,000 clones, around 90% seen once; the top ten hold approximately 10%. Sequenced: peripheral blood. All receptors derive from a woman in her seventies with COVID-19, enrolled during active disease.

In nucleotides, the CDR3 is TGTGCCAGCAGTTTTGTGCCGGCTAGCGGGGGTGTGGAGCAGTACTTC. It specifies CASSFVPASGGVEQYF. The chain couples TRBV27 to TRBJ2-7, with TRBD2 matching 10 bases. The CDR3 runs to 16 residues. The germline V gene has CDR1 MNHEY and CDR2 SMNVEV (reference sequence). V was pared by 3 bases and J by 7 bases, with 12 bases of the junction left unmatched.

J is TRBJ2-1 and V is TRBV5-1, with 14 bases fitting TRBD2. This CDR3 has 16 amino acids. Germline loops: CDR1 SGHRS, CDR2 YFSETQ. J gave up 7 bases and V 4 bases, and 7 bases lay outside the gene matches. The CDR3 nucleotides are TGCGCCAGCAGCGGGTACGGGACTAGCGGGAGTAATGAGCAGTTCTTC. Amino acid sequence: CASSGYGTSGSNEQFF.

The chain couples TRBV3-1 (or the pseudogene TRBV3-2) to TRBJ2-7, with D possibly TRBD1 on 6 matching bases. The CDR3 runs to 15 residues. Trimming removed 5 bases from V and 2 bases from J, with 16 bases in between. Per germline, CDR1 LGHDT and CDR2 YNNKEL (reference sequence). CDR3 nucleotides: TGTGCCAGCAGCATCTCGGGACATTCCGCCTACGAGCAGTACTTC. Protein: CASSISGHSAYEQYF.

The J gene is TRBJ1-1, the V gene TRBV5-4; maybe TRBD1 (6 bases). The CDR3 has 16 residues. Germline V gene sequence: CDR1 SGHNT, CDR2 YYREEE (reference sequence). V lost 0 bases, J lost 7 bases, and 19 bases lay in between. CDR3 nucleotide sequence: TGTGCCAGCAGCTTGGACTTTCTATCAGGGGACCATGAAGCTTTCTTT. Residues: CASSLDFLSGDHEAFF.

J is TRBJ1-3 and V is TRBV11-3; no definite D call. V was trimmed by 0 bases and J by 3 bases, leaving 12 bases between them. The CDR3 consists of 16 residues. Germline V lookup: CDR1 SGHNT, CDR2 YENEEA. CDR3 region: CASSLESAGGGNTIYF. CDR3 sequence (DNA): TGTGCCAGCAGCTTAGAATCGGCGGGAGGTGGAAACACCATATATTTT.

This chain links TRBV15 with TRBJ1-2; D call uncertain. CDR1 is LNHNV and CDR2 is YYDKDF in the germline V gene (reference sequence). The CDR3 consists of 13 residues. Trimming left V 0 bases short and J 8 bases short, with 10 bases between. CDR3 DNA: TGTGCCACCAGCAGAGAGCTTGCGGGAGGCTACACCTTC. Its protein is CATSRELAGGYTF.

The genes are TRBV2 and TRBJ1-1; maybe TRBD1 (6 bases). V was clipped by 4 bases and J by 5 bases, with 11 bases between them. Looked up from germline, CDR1 is SNHLY and CDR2 is FYNNEI. The CDR3 consists of 13 residues. In nucleotides, the CDR3 is TGTGCCAGCAGTGTTCAGGGGCAGACTGAAGCTTTCTTT. Its translation: CASSVQGQTEAFF.

The genes are TRBV4-3 and TRBJ1-1; TRBD1 matches 10 bases. Germline V gene sequence: CDR1 LGHNA, CDR2 YSLEER. The CDR3 extends over 12 amino acids. V trimming: 2 bases; J trimming: 12 bases; junction bases outside the gene matches: 3. The CDR3: CASSQWDRGTFF. CDR3 in DNA: TGCGCCAGCAGCCAATGGGACAGGGGAACTTTCTTT.

V and J are TRBV9 and TRBJ2-7; 13 bases map to TRBD2. The CDR3 sequence is 15 residues long. From germline, CDR1 is SGDLS and CDR2 YYNGEE. The ends lost 3 bases at V and 5 bases at J; junction bases unmatched: 5. The CDR3 bases are TGTGCCAGCAGCGCACTAGCGGGAGGGCCTCACGAGCAGTACTTC. Translated: CASSALAGGPHEQYF.

The V gene is TRBV19, the J gene TRBJ1-5; no reliable D call. The CDR3 extends over 13 amino acids. CDR1 and CDR2 (germline): LNHDA, SQIVND (reference sequence). V dropped 3 bases and J dropped 7 bases, with 10 bases sitting between them. CDR3 coding DNA: TGTGCCAGTAGTATGTTATCAGGACAGCCCCAGCATTTT. This encodes CASSMLSGQPQHF.

The chain recombines TRBV7-9 with TRBJ1-2, with D perhaps matching TRBD1 (6 bases). Deletions cut 4 bases from V and 2 bases from J, with 23 bases between. The CDR3 has 18 residues. Germline V gene lookup returns CDR1 SEHNR and CDR2 FQNEAQ (reference sequence). The CDR3: CASSSTLQGQLANYGYTF. As DNA, the CDR3 is TGTGCCAGCAGCTCCACGTTACAGGGCCAACTCGCCAACTATGGCTACACCTTC. Based on the CDR3 plus reference TRBV7-9 and TRBJ1-2, the full variable domain is DTGVSQNPRHKITKRGQNVTFRCDPISEHNRLYWYRQTLGQGPEFLTYFQNEAQLEKSRLLSDRFSAERPKGSFSTLEIQRTEQGDSAMYLCASSSTLQGQLANYGYTFGSGTRLTVV.

The chain is built from TRBV10-3 and TRBJ2-7, with TRBD2 identical over 9 bases. Germline V gene sequence: CDR1 ENHRY, CDR2 SYGVKD. J gave up 2 bases and V 0 bases, and 2 bases lay outside the gene matches. The CDR3 has 15 amino acids. The CDR3 coding sequence is TGTGCCATCAGTGAGTCGACTAGCGGTCCCTACGAGCAGTACTTC. Its translation is CAISESTSGPYEQYF.

The chain has TRBV28 and TRBJ1-5; unclear D gene. Germline V gives CDR1 MDHEN, CDR2 SYDVKM. CDR3 length equals 14 residues. V was cut by 4 bases and J by 4 bases, with 11 bases left in between. The CDR3 DNA follows: TGTGCCAGCAGTTCCCCTCTCAGGAATCAGCCCCAGCATTTT. As protein: CASSSPLRNQPQHF.

The gene calls are TRBV2 and TRBJ2-1; possibly TRBD2 for D (6 bases). Per germline, CDR1 SNHLY and CDR2 FYNNEI. The length of the CDR3 is 13 residues. Trimming took off 8 bases at V and 6 bases at J, with 14 bases between the two ends. DNA of the CDR3: TGTGCCAGCGGGCGGGATTGGGGCAATGAGCAGTTCTTC. This encodes CASGRDWGNEQFF.

This clone showed up just once. V is TRBV6-5 and J is TRBJ2-1; 7 bases match TRBD2. The CDR3 loop spans 15 amino acids. Germline values: CDR1 MNHEY, CDR2 SVGAGI. J gave up 8 bases and V 0 bases, and 7 bases lay outside the gene matches. This chain's CDR3 is CASSYSGGSADEQFF. CDR3 DNA: TGTGCCAGCAGTTACTCCGGCGGGAGTGCCGATGAGCAGTTCTTC.

The V gene is TRBV29-1, the J gene TRBJ2-2, with TRBD1 matching over 9 bases. This CDR3 contains 13 residues. Germline values: CDR1 SQVTM, CDR2 ANQGSEA. Unmatched junction bases numbered 12, after V lost 7 bases and J lost 12 bases. The CDR3 bases are TGCAGCGCTACCGGGACAGGGCGTTATCAGCTGTTTTTT. This sequence encodes CSATGTGRYQLFF.

This clone appeared a single time. This rearrangement joins TRBV11-1 to TRBJ2-5, with a weak D call TRBD1 (8 bases). The germline V gene has CDR1 SGHAT and CDR2 FQDESV (reference sequence). This CDR3 comprises 16 residues. The V and J ends lost 5 bases and 5 bases respectively, with 21 bases between them. DNA for the CDR3: TGTGCCAGCAGCAACCTAGCGGCAGGGGGCGAGGAGACCCAGTACTTC. Its translation is CASSNLAAGGEETQYF.

The chain combines TRBV5-1 with TRBJ1-2, with D unclear. Germline V lookup: CDR1 SGHRS, CDR2 YFSETQ. V shed 0 bases and J shed 4 bases, with 10 bases lying between them. This CDR3 contains 14 residues. The CDR3 sequence is CASSLGVNLYGYTF. CDR3 nucleotides: TGCGCCAGCAGCTTGGGAGTCAACCTCTATGGCTACACCTTC.

The rearrangement links TRBV29-1 to TRBJ1-1; D not certain. V was shortened by 5 bases and J by 1 base, with 2 bases between the two germline ends. The V gene's germline CDR1 is SQVTM and CDR2 ANQGSEA. The CDR3 consists of 10 residues. This chain's CDR3 is CSVRNTEAFF. The CDR3 DNA sequence: TGCAGCGTTCGGAACACTGAAGCTTTCTTT. The full variable domain, with the rest looked up from reference TRBV29-1 and TRBJ1-1, is SAVISQKPSRDICQRGTSLTIQCQVDSQVTMMFWYRQQPGQSLTLIATANQGSEATYESGFVIDKFPISRPNLTFSTLTVSNMSPEDSSIYLCSVRNTEAFFGQGTRLTVV.

J is TRBJ1-2 and V is TRBV15; no reliable D call. The CDR3 covers 15 residues. V lost 0 bases and J lost 1, with 9 bases in between. Germline loops: CDR1 LNHNV, CDR2 YYDKDF (reference sequence). For the CDR3, the DNA is TGTGCCACCAGCAGAGATCGTAGCGGTAACTATGGCTACACCTTC. It is translated as CATSRDRSGNYGYTF.

The chain links TRBV9 to TRBJ2-1, with unresolved D. V was pared by 3 bases and J by 2 bases, with 15 bases between. This CDR3 is built from 16 residues. Per germline, CDR1 SGDLS and CDR2 YYNGEE. The CDR3 sequence is CASSEAILIPYNEQFF. The CDR3 nucleotides read TGTGCCAGCAGCGAAGCCATCCTAATCCCCTACAATGAGCAGTTCTTC.

The chain combines TRBV28 with TRBJ1-6, with 8 bases fitting TRBD1. Germline V gene sequence: CDR1 MDHEN, CDR2 SYDVKM. V lost 3 bases and J lost 4; bases outside the gene matches: 2. The CDR3 covers 15 residues. In nucleotides, the CDR3 is TGTGCCAGCAGTTTGTGGGACAGGTATAATTCACCCCTCCACTTT. The encoded protein is CASSLWDRYNSPLHF.

This sequence joins TRBV5-1 and TRBJ2-5, with D maybe TRBD2 (6 bases). CDR1 is SGHRS and CDR2 is YFSETQ in the germline V gene. V lost 0 bases and J 5 bases, leaving 17 bases between the germline ends. The CDR3 has 16 residues. In DNA form, the CDR3 reads TGCGCCAGCAGCTTGGGGGAGGTCTCGGGATGGGAGACCCAGTACTTC. Translated: CASSLGEVSGWETQYF. The full variable domain, its missing parts supplied by reference TRBV5-1 and TRBJ2-5, is KAGVTQTPRYLIKTRGQQVTLSCSPISGHRSVSWYQQTPGQGLQFLFEYFSETQRNKGNFPGRFSGRQFSNSRSEMNVSTLELGDSALYLCASSLGEVSGWETQYFGPGTRLLVL.

This chain uses TRBV11-3 with TRBJ1-1, with D perhaps matching TRBD1 (6 bases). The ends were cut back, 3 bases at V and 1 base at J, with 9 bases in the middle. CDR3 length: 14 residues. Germline CDR1 is SGHNT and CDR2 is YENEEA. The CDR3: CASSFPTGNTEAFF. The CDR3 DNA reads as TGTGCCAGCAGCTTTCCGACAGGGAACACTGAAGCTTTCTTT.

CDR3 in amino acids: CASSFGQIDANTGELFF. CDR3 sequence (DNA): TGTGCCAGCTCATTCGGACAGATAGACGCGAACACCGGGGAGCTGTTTTTT. V is TRBV18 and J is TRBJ2-2; D is possibly TRBD1 (6 bases). This CDR3 has 17 residues. Per the germline V gene, CDR1 is KGHSH and CDR2 is LQKENI. V was shortened by 5 bases and J by 0 bases, with 16 bases between the two germline ends. Complete variable domain (other parts from reference TRBV18 and TRBJ2-2): NAGVMQNPRHLVRRRGQEARLRCSPMKGHSHVYWYRQLPEEGLKFMVYLQKENIIDESGMPKERFSAEFPKEGPSILRIQQVVRGDSAAYFCASSFGQIDANTGELFFGEGSRLTVL.